This entry features one T cell receptor (beta chain) sequence. The data were obtained in a study of blood T cell repertoires in COVID-19. Study context: Collection of acute and convalescent COVID-19 samples took place in the United States, Italy and Spain. Sources were T cells, B-cell-depleted T cells, or PBMCs; the material itself was cDNA or gDNA.

Authors' methods: Reference gene primers were amplified, and this amplification served to estimate nucleated cell counts. Data came from immunoSEQ multiplex PCR; TCRdb stores just in-frame clones and leaves some out. The V and J calls and clone size are taken from that table; D and trimming were inferred from the DNA. The sample has about 54,000 clones, about nine tenths seen once; the top ten hold about 8.6%. V lost 4 bases, J lost 0 bases, and 10 bases lay in between. Germline CDR1 and CDR2: SGHTA and FQGNSA. The CDR3 runs 14 residues. Sequencing used peripheral blood. The chain carries TRBV7-2 and TRBJ2-7, with a weak D call TRBD1 (6 bases). This TCR came from a middle-aged woman with active COVID-19. This CDR3 reads CASSSLDSSYEQYF. The DNA of the CDR3 is TGTGCCAGCAGCTCCCTGGACAGCTCCTACGAGCAGTACTTC.